Presented here are 21 T cell receptor beta chains from one specimen sequenced in a study of T cell responses to AZD1222 COVID-19 vaccine. Libraries were prepared by immunoSEQ multiplex PCR; TCRdb keeps only in-frame clonotypes and omits some of them. The data hold 130,000 or so clones, with around 92% observed a single time. Source: peripheral blood, taken on day 0 of AZD1222 vaccination. All receptors come from an adult in good health.

This clone was counted between two and nine times. The chain employs TRBV2 and TRBJ2-1; TRBD2 aligns across 11 bases. In germline, CDR1 is SNHLY, CDR2 FYNNEI. With 6 bases clipped from V and 3 bases from J, the junction kept 7 bases outside the gene matches. CDR3 size: 16 residues. CDR3: CASSAPGLADYNEQFF. CDR3 nucleotides: TGTGCCAGCAGCGCACCGGGACTAGCGGACTACAATGAGCAGTTCTTC.

V is TRBV9 and J is TRBJ1-3, with D possibly being TRBD1 (6 bases). Looked up from germline, CDR1 is SGDLS and CDR2 is YYNGEE. Trimming cost V 4 bases and J 0 bases, with 8 bases left between them. The CDR3 length is 14 residues. The CDR3 coding sequence is TGTGCCAGCAGCTCAGGGGTCTCTGGAAACACCATATATTTT. Its protein is CASSSGVSGNTIYF.

The chain joins TRBV6-2 or TRBV6-3 to TRBJ2-1, with 10 bases lining up with TRBD2. Losses at the gene ends were 4 bases for V and 5 bases for J; bases not matched to a gene: 5. CDR1 and CDR2 (germline): MNHEY, SVGEGT. The CDR3 covers 15 residues. CDR3 DNA sequence: TGTGCCAGCAGTTCCGGGACTAGCGCAGACAATGAGCAGTTCTTC. This sequence encodes CASSSGTSADNEQFF.

The J gene is TRBJ1-6, the V gene TRBV6-5; D ambiguous. The CDR3 covers 15 residues. Germline loops: CDR1 MNHEY, CDR2 SVGAGI. Trimming removed 2 bases from V and 7 bases from J, with 12 bases in between. The CDR3 loop is CASSYTGARNSPLHF. Written as DNA, the CDR3 is TGTGCCAGCAGTTACACGGGAGCTAGAAATTCACCCCTCCACTTT.

This clone has only one observation. In DNA, the CDR3 is TGTGCCAGCAGCTTTGGACAGACCAACTATGGCTACACCTTC. Its translation is CASSFGQTNYGYTF. The chain recombines TRBV11-2 with TRBJ1-2; perhaps TRBD1 as D (6 bases). The CDR3 consists of 14 residues. Trimming shortened V by 3 bases and J by 2 bases, and 10 bases separated the two germline ends. Germline loops: CDR1 SGHAT, CDR2 FQNNGV. Full variable domain (missing parts from reference TRBV11-2 and TRBJ1-2): EAGVAQSPRYKIIEKRQSVAFWCNPISGHATLYWYQQILGQGPKLLIQFQNNGVVDDSQLPKDRFSAERLKGVDSTLKIQPAKLEDSAVYLCASSFGQTNYGYTFGSGTRLTVV.

J is TRBJ2-1 and V is TRBV7-2, with 7 bases matching TRBD2. CDR1 is SGHTA and CDR2 is FQGNSA in the germline V gene. V lost 0 bases to trimming and J lost 0 bases; unmatched junction nucleotides: 5. This CDR3 is 17 amino acids long. DNA for the CDR3: TGTGCCAGCAGCTTAGCGACTAGCAGGAGCTCCTACAATGAGCAGTTCTTC. Its protein is CASSLATSRSSYNEQFF.

The rearrangement joins TRBV7-9 to TRBJ1-2, with D perhaps matching TRBD1 (5 bases). Trimming took off 5 bases at V and 9 bases at J, with 16 bases between the two ends. Germline CDR1 and CDR2: SEHNR and FQNEAQ (reference sequence). There are 13 residues in the CDR3. The CDR3 here is CASSPGRAASYTF. CDR3 nucleotide sequence: TGTGCCAGCAGCCCGGGACGGGCGGCTAGCTACACCTTC.

The J gene is TRBJ2-2, the V gene TRBV7-2; TRBD1 agrees at 7 bases. Trimming removed 6 bases from V and 7 bases from J; junction bases left unmatched: 5. Germline assignment: CDR1 SGHTA and CDR2 FQGNSA. CDR3 length: 13 residues. Written as DNA, the CDR3 is TGTGCCAGCAGGGAGACAGGGATCGGGGAGCTGTTTTTT. This gives the protein CASRETGIGELFF.

The chain carries TRBV5-4 and TRBJ1-2; TRBD1 matches 7 bases. In germline, CDR1 is SGHNT, CDR2 YYREEE (reference sequence). CDR3 length: 15 residues. Trimming removed 2 bases from V and 4 bases from J; junction bases left unmatched: 8. The CDR3 reads CASSFTGQLPYGYTF. CDR3 nucleotide sequence: TGTGCCAGCAGCTTTACGGGACAGCTACCCTATGGCTACACCTTC.

This clone was recorded a few times. The chain recombines TRBV4-1 with TRBJ1-2, with TRBD1 identical over 7 bases. The J segment lost 6 bases and the V segment lost 3 bases, leaving 10 bases of the junction unmatched. CDR3 length equals 15 residues. Germline assignment: CDR1 MGHRA and CDR2 YSYEKL. The CDR3 DNA follows: TGCGCCAGCAGCCACCGGGACAGACTGGGGAATGGCTACACCTTC. Amino acids: CASSHRDRLGNGYTF.

The CDR3 spells CASSSGQVNTEAFF. The CDR3 nucleotides are TGTGCCAGCAGCAGCGGACAGGTGAACACTGAAGCTTTCTTT. The V gene is TRBV21-1, the J gene TRBJ1-1; whether TRBD1, the table's D call, matches the DNA was not checked. TRBV21-1 is a pseudogene. This CDR3 comprises 14 residues.

The gene calls are TRBV4-1 and TRBJ1-4; TRBD1 aligns across 9 bases. V gave up 2 bases and J gave up 7 bases; unmatched junction bases: 8. Looked up from germline, CDR1 is MGHRA and CDR2 is YSYEKL. This CDR3 is built from 16 residues. The CDR3 reads CASSQPPGQGTEKLFF. CDR3 DNA sequence: TGCGCCAGCAGCCAACCTCCGGGACAGGGAACTGAAAAACTGTTTTTT.

The chain recombines TRBV28 with TRBJ2-1; weak D call: TRBD2 (6 bases). V was clipped by 5 bases and J by 8 bases, with 19 bases between them. This CDR3 is built from 15 residues. Germline lookup yields CDR1 MDHEN and CDR2 SYDVKM. This CDR3 reads CASSQRRDSRDEQFF. In DNA form, the CDR3 reads TGTGCCAGCAGTCAACGTCGGGACTCCCGCGATGAGCAGTTCTTC.

CDR3 nucleotide sequence: TGTGCCAGCAGACCGACAGGGGCCCCTTCTGGAAACACCATATATTTT. Its protein product is CASRPTGAPSGNTIYF. J is TRBJ1-3 and V is TRBV7-2; 8 bases fit TRBD1. V gave up 6 bases and J gave up 1 base; unmatched junction bases: 8. The CDR3 has 16 residues. Germline V gene sequence: CDR1 SGHTA, CDR2 FQGNSA.

The chain couples TRBV5-6 to TRBJ1-6; tentatively, D is TRBD1 (6 bases). The CDR3 runs to 14 residues. The V gene's germline CDR1 is SGHDT and CDR2 YYEEEE. V was cut by 4 bases and J by 10 bases, with 15 bases left in between. This chain's CDR3 is CASSAGAGASPLHF. The CDR3, as DNA: TGTGCCAGCAGCGCCGGGGCGGGGGCCTCACCCCTCCACTTT.

V is TRBV28 and J is TRBJ1-5; D gene uncertain. V lost 0 bases and J 6 bases, leaving 18 bases between the germline ends. Germline lookup yields CDR1 MDHEN and CDR2 SYDVKM. CDR3 length: 17 amino acids. The DNA for the CDR3 is TGTGCCAGCAGTTTATGCTGGGCCTCCGGGTTGTGTCAGCCCCAGCATTTT. Translation gives CASSLCWASGLCQPQHF.

The V gene is TRBV19, the J gene TRBJ2-2, with D maybe TRBD1 (6 bases). Germline CDR1 is LNHDA and CDR2 is SQIVND (reference sequence). The V and J ends lost 4 bases and 2 bases respectively, with 14 bases between them. The CDR3 has 16 residues. The CDR3 region is CASSSTTGVNTGELFF. In DNA form, the CDR3 reads TGTGCCAGTAGTAGCACGACAGGAGTCAACACCGGGGAGCTGTTTTTT.

The rearrangement joins TRBV7-3 to TRBJ1-6; D is uncertain. The CDR3 is 13 amino acids. Germline assignment: CDR1 SGHTA and CDR2 FQGTGA. The ends were cut back, 5 bases at V and 6 bases at J, with 8 bases in the middle. The CDR3 sequence: CASSLGSNSPLHF. Here the CDR3 DNA reads TGTGCCAGCAGCCTCGGGAGTAATTCACCCCTCCACTTT.

The chain carries TRBV5-5 and TRBJ1-4, with D possibly being TRBD1 (6 bases). V lost 5 bases and J 4 bases, leaving 15 bases between the germline ends. The length of the CDR3 is 15 residues. From germline, CDR1 is SGHKS and CDR2 YYEKEE (reference sequence). The CDR3 DNA is TGTGCCAGCAGGTACAGGGTGGGCCTTAATGAAAAACTGTTTTTT. It encodes CASRYRVGLNEKLFF. The full variable domain, rest sourced from reference TRBV5-5 and TRBJ1-4, is DAGVTQSPTHLIKTRGQQVTLRCSPISGHKSVSWYQQVLGQGPQFIFQYYEKEERGRGNFPDRFSARQFPNYSSELNVNALLLGDSALYLCASRYRVGLNEKLFFGSGTQLSVL.

The chain has TRBV28 and TRBJ2-1, with D tentatively TRBD1 (6 bases). Germline loops: CDR1 MDHEN, CDR2 SYDVKM. Between the trimmed V and J ends, which lost 3 bases and 6 bases, there was a span of 15 bases. The CDR3 totals 15 residues. CDR3: CASSFDPPGVNEQFF. The CDR3 DNA is TGTGCCAGCAGTTTCGACCCACCAGGGGTCAATGAGCAGTTCTTC.

The chain has TRBV24-1 and TRBJ1-3, with no clear D. The V gene lost 4 bases and the J gene lost 3 bases, with 3 bases spanning the gap. The germline V gene encodes CDR1 KGHDR and CDR2 SFDVKD. This CDR3 has 12 amino acids. The CDR3 sequence: CATSDSGNTIYF. CDR3 in DNA: TGTGCCACCAGTGACAGTGGAAACACCATATATTTT.